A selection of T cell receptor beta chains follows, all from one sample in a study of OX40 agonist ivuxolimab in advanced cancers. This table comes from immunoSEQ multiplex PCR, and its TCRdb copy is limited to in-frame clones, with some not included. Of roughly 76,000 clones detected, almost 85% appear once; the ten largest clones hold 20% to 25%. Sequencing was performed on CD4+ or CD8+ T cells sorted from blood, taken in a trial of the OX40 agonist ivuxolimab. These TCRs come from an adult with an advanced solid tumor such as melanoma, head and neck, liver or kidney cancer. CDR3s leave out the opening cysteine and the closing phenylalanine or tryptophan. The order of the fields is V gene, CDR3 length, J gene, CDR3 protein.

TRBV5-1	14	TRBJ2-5	ASSLGSTGDGETQY
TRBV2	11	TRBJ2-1	ASTQGTYNEQF
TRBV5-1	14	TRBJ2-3	ASSLGQPAGTDTQY
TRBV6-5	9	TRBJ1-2	AISQGSGYT
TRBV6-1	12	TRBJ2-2	ASSGGANTGELF
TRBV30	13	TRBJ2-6	AWNTAGAGANVLT
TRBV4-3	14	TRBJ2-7	ASSQDPRQEIGEQY
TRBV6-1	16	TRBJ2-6	ASSALGQGAGGANVLT
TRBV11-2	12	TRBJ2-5	ASSLRQGAGQQY
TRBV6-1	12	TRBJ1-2	ASSEMPGKEDYT
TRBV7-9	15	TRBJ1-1	ASSSGSTGLGLTEAF